This T cell receptor beta chain was recovered during a study of T cells in Graves' hyperthyroidism and ophthalmopathy. About the research overall: Peripheral blood was collected at initial diagnosis, before any treatment. Overall study results and limits: A model of 13 V-J pairs discriminated ophthalmopathy from stable hyperthyroidism. Prediction of ophthalmopathy progression came a median around 6 months pre-onset.

Researchers took RNA transcripts and amplified the TCR beta CDR3 regions from them. The HTBI primer set drove a first-round RT-PCR of the TCR CDR3. TCRdb reprocessed the multiplex PCR reads via MiXCR and lists one record per CDR3 protein. The sample carries hundreds of thousands of distinct CDR3 sequences, nearly 15% recorded once. This clonotype was picked up many times. Its antigen is currently unknown. The sample comprised blood. This TCR was sampled from a woman aged 55-75 years with Graves' ophthalmopathy.

CDR3 protein: CASRVTGELFF. The CDR3 nucleotides read TGTGCCAGCAGGGTCACCGGGGAGCTGTTTTTT. The chain couples TRBV28 to TRBJ2-2; no definite D call. Germline V CDR1 and CDR2: MDHEN, SYDVKM. The CDR3 length is 11 residues. V lost 6 bases to trimming and J lost 4 bases, with 3 bases between them.